Each of the 9 T cell receptor beta chains below was sequenced from the same sample in a study of post-analysis software for immune sequencing data. General study points: Patients had higher frequencies than controls of a handful of TRBV segments, including TRBV5-6, TRBV5-1 and TRBV20-1.

Unique molecular identifiers were built into the TCR beta cDNA libraries. MiXCR was run by TCRdb on the PCR reads, yielding one entry per CDR3 protein. The sample has over 300,000 distinct CDR3 sequences, approximately 38% seen once. Their cognate antigens are unknown. Sequenced input: blood. Receptors were obtained from a girl aged 5-17 years with multiple sclerosis.

As to this clonotype: A much larger clone lies one base from this, so it may be a read error. The J gene is TRBJ2-1, the V gene TRBV5-1, with D perhaps being TRBD1 or TRBD2 (5 bases each). The CDR3 is made up of 15 amino acids. CDR1 and CDR2 (germline): SGHRS, YFSETQ. With 3 bases removed from V and 6 bases from J, the gap between germline ends came to 16 bases. The CDR3 DNA reads TGCGCCAGCAGCTGGAGGCAGGGTAAAGGCAATGAGCAGTTCTTC. This translates into CASSWRQGKGNEQFF.

The CDR3 loop is CASSLMGHRSNQPQHF. The CDR3 DNA sequence: TGTGCCAGCAGCTTGATGGGACACCGTAGCAATCAGCCCCAGCATTTT. The J gene is TRBJ1-5, the V gene TRBV5-6; D is possibly TRBD1 (6 bases). The V gene lost 1 base and the J gene lost 0 bases, with 11 bases spanning the gap. CDR3 size: 16 residues. The germline gives CDR1 SGHDT, CDR2 YYEEEE.

The chain recombines TRBV5-1 with TRBJ1-4; 9 bases align to TRBD1. The CDR3 loop spans 16 amino acids. The germline V gene has CDR1 SGHRS and CDR2 YFSETQ. The trim removed 3 bases at V and 5 bases at J, leaving 8 bases unmatched. The CDR3 nucleotides are TGCGCCAGCAGCTCGGGACAGGGTGTTTCAAATGAAAAACTGTTTTTT. Translating gives CASSSGQGVSNEKLFF.

This clonotype occurred a few times. CDR3 sequence: CSARPTTGGETQYF. DNA of the CDR3: TGCAGTGCCAGACCCACCACAGGAGGGGAGACCCAGTACTTC. This chain connects TRBV20-1 to TRBJ2-5, with a tentative D call TRBD2 (6 bases). Between the trimmed V and J ends, which lost 6 bases and 5 bases, there was a span of 19 bases. Per the germline V gene, CDR1 is DFQATT and CDR2 is SNEGSKA (reference sequence). The CDR3 covers 14 residues.

This clonotype was seen a single time. The chain employs TRBV10-3 and TRBJ1-5; D unresolved. Trimming removed 2 bases at V and 1 base at J, with 6 bases between. The CDR3 runs 14 residues. Germline V lookup: CDR1 ENHRY, CDR2 SYGVKD. CDR3 bases: TGTGCCATCAGTGAGGGGCCGAGCAATCAGCCCCAGCATTTT. Translation: CAISEGPSNQPQHF.

Ten or more counts support this clonotype. The V and J genes are TRBV6-5 and TRBJ2-1; D is ambiguous. CDR3 size: 13 residues. V shed 7 bases and J shed 5 bases, with 12 bases lying between them. Germline V gene sequence: CDR1 MNHEY, CDR2 SVGAGI. As DNA, the CDR3 is TGTGCCAGCAAGCCAAGCTCGAACAATGAGCAGTTCTTC. Protein: CASKPSSNNEQFF.

This clonotype was counted a few times. The V and J genes are TRBV6-2 or TRBV6-3 and TRBJ1-5; 7 positions match TRBD1. The CDR3 is 15 residues long. CDR1 MNHEY and CDR2 SVGEGT come from the germline V gene. Unmatched junction bases numbered 5, after V lost 2 bases and J lost 4 bases. The CDR3 nucleotides read TGTGCCAGCAGTTACATCGCAGGGGGGAATCAGCCCCAGCATTTT. It codes for CASSYIAGGNQPQHF.

This chain links TRBV20-1 with TRBJ2-1; perhaps TRBD2 as D (6 bases). The ends were cut back, 6 bases at V and 6 bases at J, with 15 bases in the middle. The germline V gene has CDR1 DFQATT and CDR2 SNEGSKA (reference sequence). The CDR3 runs to 13 residues. CDR3 sequence (DNA): TGCAGTGCGCTAGAGGGAGGATGCAATGAGCAGTTCTTC. Translation gives CSALEGGCNEQFF.

This clonotype was seen a few times. The J gene is TRBJ2-7, the V gene TRBV6-5; 8 bases match TRBD1. From germline, CDR1 is MNHEY and CDR2 SVGAGI. V was pared by 1 base and J by 5 bases, with 7 bases of the junction left unmatched. The CDR3 is 15 amino acids. The CDR3 bases are TGTGCCAGCAGTTACTATCCAGGGGGCATCGACGAGCAGTACTTC. This translates into CASSYYPGGIDEQYF.